Listed here are 29 T cell receptor beta chains from one sample, sequenced in a study of blood T cell repertoires in COVID-19. Clones were sequenced by immunoSEQ multiplex PCR, and TCRdb holds only the in-frame ones, with some missing. This table has over 300,000 clones, 70% to 90% appearing once. The sample taken for sequencing was peripheral blood. These receptors all come from a man aged 18 to 30 who had recovered from COVID-19.

J is TRBJ2-1 and V is TRBV7-9, with 7 bases fitting TRBD1. Per germline, CDR1 SEHNR and CDR2 FQNEAQ (reference sequence). The V gene end was trimmed by 2 bases and the J gene end by 0 bases; junction bases not matched to a gene: 4. There are 16 residues in the CDR3. CDR3 DNA sequence: TGTGCCAGCAGCTTATCGGGACAGATCTCCTACAATGAGCAGTTCTTC. This sequence encodes CASSLSGQISYNEQFF. The whole variable domain, remainder taken from reference TRBV7-9 and TRBJ2-1, is DTGVSQNPRHKITKRGQNVTFRCDPISEHNRLYWYRQTLGQGPEFLTYFQNEAQLEKSRLLSDRFSAERPKGSFSTLEIQRTEQGDSAMYLCASSLSGQISYNEQFFGPGTRLTVL.

The chain employs TRBV9 and TRBJ2-3; possible D gene TRBD2, 7 bases. The CDR3 length is 16 residues. Germline V gene lookup returns CDR1 SGDLS and CDR2 YYNGEE. The V end was cut by 6 bases, the J end by 1 base, with 18 bases between. CDR3 in DNA: TGTGCCAGCAAAGAGGGGGAGGGGCCGGGCACAGATACGCAGTATTTT. This translates into CASKEGEGPGTDTQYF.

The J gene is TRBJ1-3, the V gene TRBV3-1 (or the pseudogene TRBV3-2), with D maybe TRBD1 (6 bases). This CDR3 is 20 amino acids long. From germline, CDR1 is LGHDT and CDR2 YNNKEL (reference sequence). V lost 5 bases to trimming and J lost 0 bases, with 26 bases between them. The CDR3 DNA is TGTGCCAGCAGCTCCACATCCGGGCAGGGGTATCTTAGCTCTGGAAACACCATATATTTT. This sequence encodes CASSSTSGQGYLSSGNTIYF.

V gene TRBV19 combines with J gene TRBJ1-2; TRBD1 aligns across 8 bases. Trimming took 2 bases from V and 3 from J; bases not matched to a gene: 5. The CDR3 runs to 15 residues. Germline-derived CDR1 and CDR2 are LNHDA and SQIVND (reference sequence). The CDR3 region has the DNA TGTGCCAGTAGTATATACTCAGGGGGCGACTATGGCTACACCTTC. Its protein product is CASSIYSGGDYGYTF.

This sequence joins TRBV6-5 and TRBJ1-2; D perhaps matches TRBD1 (6 bases). V lost 6 bases and J 4 bases, leaving 18 bases between the germline ends. Looked up from germline, CDR1 is MNHEY and CDR2 is SVGAGI. The CDR3 spans 15 residues. The CDR3 DNA follows: TGTGCCAGCAGCAGGGACACTACCGAGGGCTATGGCTACACCTTC. This sequence encodes CASSRDTTEGYGYTF.

DNA for the CDR3: TGCGCCAGCAGCCAACTTGTTGGGCCCAATGAAAAACTGTTTTTT. Translation gives CASSQLVGPNEKLFF. The genes are TRBV4-3 and TRBJ1-4, with unresolved D. Deletions cut 2 bases from V and 5 bases from J, with 12 bases between. CDR3 length: 15 residues. Germline V CDR1 and CDR2: LGHNA, YSLEER.

This chain joins TRBV5-1 and TRBJ2-2; D possibly corresponds to TRBD1 (6 bases). In germline, CDR1 is SGHRS, CDR2 YFSETQ. Trimming stripped 4 bases from V and 4 bases from J, with 20 bases between. This CDR3 has 17 residues. The CDR3 sequence is CASSIATSGAPTGELFF. DNA of the CDR3: TGCGCCAGCAGCATCGCTACCTCAGGGGCGCCCACCGGGGAGCTGTTTTTT.

The gene calls are TRBV7-8 and TRBJ1-1; D not certain. CDR3 length equals 11 residues. The ends were cut back, 4 bases at V and 8 bases at J, with 8 bases in the middle. Germline CDR1 is SGHVS and CDR2 is FQNEAQ. The CDR3 reads CASSYLSEAFF. The CDR3 DNA is TGTGCCAGCAGCTACTTATCAGAAGCTTTCTTT.

This sequence joins TRBV5-1 and TRBJ2-3, with D perhaps TRBD1 (6 bases). This CDR3 contains 16 residues. Germline V lookup: CDR1 SGHRS, CDR2 YFSETQ. V was trimmed by 0 bases and J by 1 base, leaving 12 bases between them. The CDR3 protein is CASSLEWGPGTDTQYF. The CDR3 coding sequence is TGCGCCAGCAGCTTGGAATGGGGGCCGGGCACAGATACGCAGTATTTT.

This rearrangement joins TRBV18 to TRBJ2-7; 9 bases agree with TRBD2. From germline, CDR1 is KGHSH and CDR2 LQKENI. V lost 2 bases to trimming and J lost 4 bases; unmatched junction nucleotides: 6. The CDR3 is 15 amino acids. The CDR3 protein is CASSPAGGAEYEQYF. The DNA of the CDR3 is TGTGCCAGCTCACCAGCGGGAGGGGCGGAATACGAGCAGTACTTC.

The chain combines TRBV2 with TRBJ2-5; 7 bases fit TRBD1. Unmatched junction bases numbered 4, after V lost 4 bases and J lost 5 bases. Germline-derived CDR1 and CDR2 are SNHLY and FYNNEI. This CDR3 has 13 residues. In DNA form, the CDR3 reads TGTGCCAGCAGTGGACAGGGCTGGGAGACCCAGTACTTC. Amino acid sequence: CASSGQGWETQYF. The entire variable domain, with the rest obtained from reference TRBV2 and TRBJ2-5, is as follows: EPEVTQTPSHQVTQMGQEVILRCVPISNHLYFYWYRQILGQKVEFLVSFYNNEISEKSEIFDDQFSVERPDGSNFTLKIRSTKLEDSAMYFCASSGQGWETQYFGPGTRLLVL.

The chain carries TRBV4-2 and TRBJ2-7; D is undetermined. V lost 0 bases, J lost 5 bases, and 11 bases lay in between. CDR3 length equals 14 residues. Germline CDR1 reads LGHNA; CDR2 reads YNFKEQ. The CDR3 protein is CASSQDGSEDEQYF. CDR3 nucleotides: TGTGCCAGCAGCCAAGATGGTTCAGAGGACGAGCAGTACTTC.

The V gene is TRBV6-5, the J gene TRBJ2-2, with TRBD1 identical over 8 bases. Trimming took 6 bases from V and 4 from J; bases not matched to a gene: 7. Germline CDR1 reads MNHEY; CDR2 reads SVGAGI. The CDR3 has 15 amino acids. CDR3 nucleotide sequence: TGTGCCAGCAGCCCCGGGACAGGCCCCACCGGGGAGCTGTTTTTT. As protein: CASSPGTGPTGELFF.

This sequence joins TRBV5-4 and TRBJ2-1; 15 nucleotides agree with TRBD2. The CDR3 consists of 15 residues. In germline, CDR1 is SGHNT, CDR2 YYREEE (reference sequence). V shed 4 bases, J shed 8 bases, and the junction held 4 bases outside the gene matches. In nucleotides, the CDR3 is TGTGCCAGCAGCGTGGGACTAGCGGGAGGCGATGAGCAGTTCTTC. Translation gives CASSVGLAGGDEQFF.

The V and J genes are TRBV18 and TRBJ1-2; 8 bases align to TRBD1. Germline CDR1 reads KGHSH; CDR2 reads LQKENI. The CDR3 runs 15 residues. J lost 2 bases, V lost 3 bases, and 5 bases had no gene match. The CDR3 region has the DNA TGTGCCAGCTCACCTCGGACAGGGAGCAACTATGGCTACACCTTC. This sequence encodes CASSPRTGSNYGYTF.

This chain joins TRBV2 and TRBJ1-5; D unresolved. CDR3 length: 15 residues. The germline V and J ends were trimmed by 2 bases and 0 bases, with 8 bases remaining between them. Germline CDR1 and CDR2: SNHLY and FYNNEI. The CDR3 DNA sequence: TGTGCCAGCAGTGAAATTGAGGATAGCAATCAGCCCCAGCATTTT. It codes for CASSEIEDSNQPQHF.

This rearrangement joins TRBV27 to TRBJ2-7, with 13 bases matching TRBD2. V lost 0 bases and J lost 5; bases outside the gene matches: 1. The CDR3 length is 15 residues. Germline V gene sequence: CDR1 MNHEY, CDR2 SMNVEV (reference sequence). CDR3 sequence: CASSLSGTSGNEQYF. DNA of the CDR3: TGTGCCAGCAGTTTATCCGGGACTAGCGGGAACGAGCAGTACTTC.

In this sample, this clone turned up once. This chain uses TRBV10-3 with TRBJ2-1; 11 bases are shared with TRBD2. With V trimmed by 0 bases and J by 9 bases, 4 bases remained unmatched. CDR3 length: 15 residues. Germline lookup yields CDR1 ENHRY and CDR2 SYGVKD. The CDR3 loop is CAISESTSGDFEQFF. For the CDR3, the DNA is TGTGCCATCAGTGAGTCGACTAGCGGGGACTTTGAGCAGTTCTTC.

The chain combines TRBV2 with TRBJ1-5; weak D call: TRBD1 (6 bases). Trimming took off 0 bases at V and 4 bases at J, with 16 bases between the two ends. CDR1 is SNHLY and CDR2 is FYNNEI in the germline V gene. The CDR3 consists of 17 residues. This CDR3 reads CASSEAFQGQRNQPQHF. The CDR3 nucleotides read TGTGCCAGCAGTGAAGCGTTTCAGGGGCAGCGAAATCAGCCCCAGCATTTT.

V gene TRBV5-5 combines with J gene TRBJ1-1; no definite D call. This CDR3 is 12 amino acids long. Germline CDR1 and CDR2: SGHKS and YYEKEE (reference sequence). V lost 1 base to trimming and J lost 7 bases, with 8 bases between them. In nucleotides, the CDR3 is TGTGCCAGCAGCTTGTCTAGGAGTGAAGCTTTCTTT. Protein sequence: CASSLSRSEAFF.

V gene TRBV19 combines with J gene TRBJ2-2, with D tentatively TRBD2 (5 bases). V gave up 4 bases and J gave up 1 base, with 10 bases separating them. Germline lookup yields CDR1 LNHDA and CDR2 SQIVND (reference sequence). The CDR3 covers 15 residues. For the CDR3, the DNA is TGTGCCAGTAGTAAGAGGAGCGGGAACACCGGGGAGCTGTTTTTT. Amino acids: CASSKRSGNTGELFF.

The chain links TRBV19 to TRBJ2-1, with 9 bases fitting TRBD1. Germline V gene sequence: CDR1 LNHDA, CDR2 SQIVND (reference sequence). V was pared by 8 bases and J by 7 bases, with 6 bases of the junction left unmatched. The CDR3 totals 13 residues. CDR3 region: CASRDRAVNEQFF. The CDR3 coding sequence is TGTGCCAGTCGGGACAGGGCGGTAAATGAGCAGTTCTTC.

The rearrangement links TRBV11-2 to TRBJ2-2, with D possibly matching TRBD2 (5 bases). The germline CDR1 and CDR2 sequences are SGHAT and FQNNGV. There are 15 residues in the CDR3. The V gene lost 2 bases and the J gene lost 0 bases, with 7 bases spanning the gap. This CDR3 is CASSLMGANTGELFF. In DNA, the CDR3 is TGTGCCAGCAGCTTAATGGGAGCGAACACCGGGGAGCTGTTTTTT.

This chain links TRBV24-1 with TRBJ2-3, with TRBD2 matching 10 bases. Trimming at V came to 3 bases and at J to 3 bases, leaving 8 bases not matched to a gene. The CDR3 covers 17 residues. The germline gives CDR1 KGHDR, CDR2 SFDVKD. CDR3 in DNA: TGTGCCACCAGTGATCCCCTAGCGGGAGCCGGGACAGATACGCAGTATTTT. Its protein product is CATSDPLAGAGTDTQYF.

The gene calls are TRBV27 and TRBJ1-1, with D tentatively TRBD1 (6 bases). Germline V lookup: CDR1 MNHEY, CDR2 SMNVEV (reference sequence). Trimming took 1 base from V and 3 from J, leaving 12 bases between them. The CDR3 is made up of 15 amino acids. This CDR3 reads CASSLFGGADTEAFF. The CDR3 nucleotides are TGTGCCAGCAGTTTATTTGGGGGGGCGGACACTGAAGCTTTCTTT.

This sequence joins TRBV10-3 and TRBJ2-7, with unresolved D. Trimming shortened V by 4 bases and J by 0 bases, and 7 bases separated the two germline ends. Germline CDR1 and CDR2: ENHRY and SYGVKD. The CDR3 runs 13 residues. The CDR3 nucleotides read TGTGCCATCAGTGTCGGTCCCTCCTACGAGCAGTACTTC. It is translated as CAISVGPSYEQYF.

CDR3 bases: TGTGCCAGCAGCTTTATGGCAGGGGGAGACTATGGCTACACCTTC. This encodes CASSFMAGGDYGYTF. This rearrangement joins TRBV7-2 to TRBJ1-2, with TRBD1 matching 7 bases. Germline CDR1 is SGHTA and CDR2 is FQGNSA. The CDR3 covers 15 residues. V dropped 3 bases and J dropped 3; count of bases not matched to a gene: 7.

Concerning this clone itself: Germline and junction disagree at one end, which may indicate a read error. J is TRBJ1-3 and V is TRBV9; 12 bases match TRBD1. Looked up from germline, CDR1 is SGDLS and CDR2 is YYNGEE. The CDR3 has 19 residues. DNA of the CDR3: TGTGTCAGCAGCTTAGGGACAGGGGGCGACCCCCGAGGTGGAAACACCATATATTTT. It codes for CVSSLGTGGDPRGGNTIYF.

The chain links TRBV2 to TRBJ2-1; D is possibly TRBD1 (7 bases). Trimming pared 6 bases from V and 4 bases from J, leaving 16 bases between. CDR3 size: 15 residues. Germline CDR1 reads SNHLY; CDR2 reads FYNNEI. The CDR3 loop is CASREGASVYNEQFF. The CDR3 DNA reads TGTGCCAGCAGGGAGGGGGCTAGCGTTTACAATGAGCAGTTCTTC.